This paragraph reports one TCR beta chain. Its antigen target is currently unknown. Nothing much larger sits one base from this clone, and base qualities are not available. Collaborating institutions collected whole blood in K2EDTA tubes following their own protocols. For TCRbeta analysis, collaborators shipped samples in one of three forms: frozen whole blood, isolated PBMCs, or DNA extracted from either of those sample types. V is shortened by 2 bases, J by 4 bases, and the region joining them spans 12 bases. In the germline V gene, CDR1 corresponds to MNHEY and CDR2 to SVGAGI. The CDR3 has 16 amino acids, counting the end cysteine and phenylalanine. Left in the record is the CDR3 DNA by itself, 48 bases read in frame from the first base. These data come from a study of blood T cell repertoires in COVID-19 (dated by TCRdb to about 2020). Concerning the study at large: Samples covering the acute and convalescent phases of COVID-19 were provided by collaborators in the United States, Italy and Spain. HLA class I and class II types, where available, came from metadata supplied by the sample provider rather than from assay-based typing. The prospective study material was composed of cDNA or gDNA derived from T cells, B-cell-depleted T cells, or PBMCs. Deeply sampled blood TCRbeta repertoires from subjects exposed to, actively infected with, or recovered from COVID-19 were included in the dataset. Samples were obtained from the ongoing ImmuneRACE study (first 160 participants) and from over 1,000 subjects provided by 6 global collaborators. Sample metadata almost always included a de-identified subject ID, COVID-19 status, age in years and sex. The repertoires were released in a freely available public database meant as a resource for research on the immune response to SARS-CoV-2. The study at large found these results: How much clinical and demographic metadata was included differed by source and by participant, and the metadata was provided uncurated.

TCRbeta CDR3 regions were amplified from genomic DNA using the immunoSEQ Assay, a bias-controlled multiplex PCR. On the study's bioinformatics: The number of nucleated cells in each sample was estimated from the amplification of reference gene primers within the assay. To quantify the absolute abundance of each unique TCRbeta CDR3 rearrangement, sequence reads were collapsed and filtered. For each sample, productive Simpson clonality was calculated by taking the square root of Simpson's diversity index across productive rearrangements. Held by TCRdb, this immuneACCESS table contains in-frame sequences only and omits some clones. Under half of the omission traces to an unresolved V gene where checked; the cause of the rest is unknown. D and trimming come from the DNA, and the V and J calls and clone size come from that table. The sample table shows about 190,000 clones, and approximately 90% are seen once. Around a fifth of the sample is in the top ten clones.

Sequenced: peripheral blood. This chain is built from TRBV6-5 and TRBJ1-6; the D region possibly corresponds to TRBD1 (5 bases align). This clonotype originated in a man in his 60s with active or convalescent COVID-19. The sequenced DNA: TGTGCCAGCAGTTACGGGGGTGGGGGGTATAATTCACCCCTCCACTTT. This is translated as CASSYGGGGYNSPLHF.